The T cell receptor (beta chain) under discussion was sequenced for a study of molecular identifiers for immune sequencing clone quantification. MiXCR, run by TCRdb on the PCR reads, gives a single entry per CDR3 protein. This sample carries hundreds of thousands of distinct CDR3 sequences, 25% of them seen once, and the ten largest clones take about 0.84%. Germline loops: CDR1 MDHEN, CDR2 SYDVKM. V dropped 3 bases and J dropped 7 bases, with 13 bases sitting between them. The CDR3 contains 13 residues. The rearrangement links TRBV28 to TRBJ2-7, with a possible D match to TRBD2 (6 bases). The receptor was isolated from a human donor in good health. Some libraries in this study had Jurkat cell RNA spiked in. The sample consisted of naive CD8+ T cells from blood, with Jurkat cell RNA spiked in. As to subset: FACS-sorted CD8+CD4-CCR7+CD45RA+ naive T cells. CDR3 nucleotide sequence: TGTGCCAGCAGTTTTGCCCCCGGGGGAGAGCAGTACGTC. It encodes CASSFAPGGEQYV.